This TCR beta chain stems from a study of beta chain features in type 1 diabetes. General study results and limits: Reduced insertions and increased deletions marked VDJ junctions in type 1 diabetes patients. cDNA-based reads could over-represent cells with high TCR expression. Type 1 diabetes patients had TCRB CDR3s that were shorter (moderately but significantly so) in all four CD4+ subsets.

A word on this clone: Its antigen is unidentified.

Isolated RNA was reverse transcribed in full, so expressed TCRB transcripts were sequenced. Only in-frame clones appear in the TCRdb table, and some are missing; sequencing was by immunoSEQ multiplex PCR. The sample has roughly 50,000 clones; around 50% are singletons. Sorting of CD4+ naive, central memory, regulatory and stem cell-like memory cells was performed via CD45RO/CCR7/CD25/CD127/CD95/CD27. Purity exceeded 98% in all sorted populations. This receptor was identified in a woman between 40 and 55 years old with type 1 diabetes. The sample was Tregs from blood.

CDR3: CASKFGGSRAEAFF. CDR3 DNA: TGTGCCAGCAAGTTTGGGGGGTCTCGAGCTGAAGCTTTCTTT. The rearrangement links TRBV6-6 to TRBJ1-1, with TRBD1 as a possible D gene (5 bases). With 7 bases removed from V and 6 bases from J, the gap between germline ends came to 18 bases. CDR3 length: 14 amino acids. The germline gives CDR1 MNHNY, CDR2 SVGAGI (reference sequence).